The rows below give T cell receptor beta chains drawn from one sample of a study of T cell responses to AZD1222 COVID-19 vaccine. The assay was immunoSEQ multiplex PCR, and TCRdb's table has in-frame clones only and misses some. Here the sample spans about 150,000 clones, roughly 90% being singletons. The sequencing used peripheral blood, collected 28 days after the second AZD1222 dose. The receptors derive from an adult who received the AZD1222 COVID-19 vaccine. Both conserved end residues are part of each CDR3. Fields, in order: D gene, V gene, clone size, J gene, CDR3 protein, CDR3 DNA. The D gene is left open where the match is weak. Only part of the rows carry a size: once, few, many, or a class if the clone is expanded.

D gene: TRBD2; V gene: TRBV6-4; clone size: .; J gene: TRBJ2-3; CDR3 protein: CASSAEREVGTQYF; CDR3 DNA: TGTGCCAGCAGTGCTGAGCGGGAGGTTGGCACGCAGTATTTT
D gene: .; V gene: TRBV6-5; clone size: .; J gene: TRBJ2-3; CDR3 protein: CASSPGRAGNTQYF; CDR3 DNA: TGTGCCAGCAGCCCCGGACGGGCAGGCAATACGCAGTATTTT
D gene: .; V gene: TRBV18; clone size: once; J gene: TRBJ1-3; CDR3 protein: CASSPLDRLSGNTIYF; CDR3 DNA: TGTGCCAGCTCACCTCTCGACAGACTCTCTGGAAACACCATATATTTT
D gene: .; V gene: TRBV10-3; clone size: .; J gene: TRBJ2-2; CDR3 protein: CAIKTDNTGELFF; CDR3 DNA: TGTGCCATCAAGACGGACAACACCGGGGAGCTGTTTTTT
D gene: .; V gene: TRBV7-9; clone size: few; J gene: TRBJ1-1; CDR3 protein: CASSPEPGIRTEAFF; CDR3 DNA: TGTGCCAGCAGCCCGGAACCGGGAATAAGGACTGAAGCTTTCTTT
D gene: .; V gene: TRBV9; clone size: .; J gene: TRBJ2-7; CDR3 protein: CASSAPGGAYEQYF; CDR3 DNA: TGTGCCAGCAGCGCCCCAGGTGGGGCCTACGAGCAGTACTTC
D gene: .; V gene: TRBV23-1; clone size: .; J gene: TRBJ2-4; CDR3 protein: CASSQSAPKNIQYF; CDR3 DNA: TGCGCCAGCAGTCAATCCGCACCGAAGAACATTCAGTACTTC
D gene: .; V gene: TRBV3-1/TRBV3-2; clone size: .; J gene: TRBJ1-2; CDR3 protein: CASAGTPANYGYTF; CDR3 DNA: TGTGCCAGCGCCGGGACGCCGGCTAACTATGGCTACACCTTC
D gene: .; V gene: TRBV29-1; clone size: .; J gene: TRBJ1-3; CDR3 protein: CSVIQGAGNTIYF; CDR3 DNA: TGCAGCGTTATACAGGGCGCGGGAAACACCATATATTTT
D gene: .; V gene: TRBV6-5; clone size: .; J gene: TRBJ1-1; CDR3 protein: CASSYPTGWTEAFF; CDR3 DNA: TGTGCCAGCAGTTACCCGACAGGATGGACTGAAGCTTTCTTT
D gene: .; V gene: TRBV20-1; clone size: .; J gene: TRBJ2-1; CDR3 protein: CRQNEQFF; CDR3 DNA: TGCAGACAGAATGAGCAGTTCTTC
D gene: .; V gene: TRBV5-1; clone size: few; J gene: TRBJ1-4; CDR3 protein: CASSLVRGEGNEKLFF; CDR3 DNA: TGCGCCAGCAGCTTAGTACGAGGGGAGGGGAATGAAAAACTGTTTTTT
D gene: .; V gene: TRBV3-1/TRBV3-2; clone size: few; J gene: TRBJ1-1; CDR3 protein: CASSQIGIGEGTEAFF; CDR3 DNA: TGTGCCAGCAGCCAAATAGGGATAGGGGAGGGCACTGAAGCTTTCTTT
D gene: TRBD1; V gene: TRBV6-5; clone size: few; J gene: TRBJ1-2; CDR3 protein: CASSPDRDYGYTF; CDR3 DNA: TGTGCCAGCAGTCCTGACAGGGACTATGGCTACACCTTC
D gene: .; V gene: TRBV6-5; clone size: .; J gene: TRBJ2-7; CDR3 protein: CASSYSKDGYYEQYF; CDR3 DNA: TGTGCCAGCAGTTACTCGAAGGACGGCTACTACGAGCAGTACTTC
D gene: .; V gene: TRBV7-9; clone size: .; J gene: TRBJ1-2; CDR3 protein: CASSLGIGAGYTF; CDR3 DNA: TGTGCCAGCAGCTTAGGTATTGGAGCTGGCTACACCTTC
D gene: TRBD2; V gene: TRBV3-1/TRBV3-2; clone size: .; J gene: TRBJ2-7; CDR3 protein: CASSQAGGSGRYEQYF; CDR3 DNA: TGTGCCAGCAGCCAAGCCGGGGGTAGCGGGAGGTACGAGCAGTACTTC
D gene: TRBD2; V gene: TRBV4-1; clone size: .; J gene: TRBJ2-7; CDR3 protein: CASSQPGTNYEQYF; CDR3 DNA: TGCGCCAGCAGCCAGCCCGGGACTAACTACGAGCAGTACTTC
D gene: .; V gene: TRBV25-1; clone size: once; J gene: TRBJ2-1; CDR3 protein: CASSEHGNEQFF; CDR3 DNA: TGTGCCAGCAGTGAACACGGCAATGAGCAGTTCTTC
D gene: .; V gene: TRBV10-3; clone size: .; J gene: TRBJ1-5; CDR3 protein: CAGGSNQPQHF; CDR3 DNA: TGTGCGGGGGGGAGCAATCAGCCCCAGCATTTT
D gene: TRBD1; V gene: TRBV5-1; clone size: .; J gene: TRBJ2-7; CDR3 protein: CASSTQGATYEQYF; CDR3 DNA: TGCGCCAGCAGCACACAGGGGGCAACCTACGAGCAGTACTTC
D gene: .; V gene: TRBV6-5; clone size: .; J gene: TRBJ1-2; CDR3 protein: CASSFAGDGYTF; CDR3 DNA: TGTGCCAGCAGTTTTGCAGGGGATGGCTACACCTTC
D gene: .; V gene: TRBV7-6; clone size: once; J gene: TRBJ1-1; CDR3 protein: CASSRTVNTEAFF; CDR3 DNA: TGTGCCAGCAGCCGGACAGTGAACACTGAAGCTTTCTTT
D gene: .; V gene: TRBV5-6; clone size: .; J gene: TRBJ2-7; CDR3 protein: CASSSYRREVGEQYF; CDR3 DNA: TGTGCCAGCAGCTCCTACAGGAGAGAAGTGGGCGAGCAGTACTTC
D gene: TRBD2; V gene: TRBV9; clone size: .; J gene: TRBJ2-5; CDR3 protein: CASSVDEGGETQYF; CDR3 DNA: TGTGCCAGCAGCGTAGACGAGGGAGGGGAGACCCAGTACTTC
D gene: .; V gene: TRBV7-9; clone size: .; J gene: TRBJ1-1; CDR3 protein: CASSHRENTEAFF; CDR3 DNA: TGTGCCAGCAGCCACAGGGAGAACACTGAAGCTTTCTTT
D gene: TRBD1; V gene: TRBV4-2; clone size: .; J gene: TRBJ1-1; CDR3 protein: CASRPGQGVNTEAFF; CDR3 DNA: TGTGCCAGCAGACCGGGACAGGGGGTGAACACTGAAGCTTTCTTT
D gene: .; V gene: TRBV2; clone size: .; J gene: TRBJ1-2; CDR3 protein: CASTERPTNYGYTF; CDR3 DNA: TGTGCCAGCACTGAGAGGCCTACTAACTATGGCTACACCTTC
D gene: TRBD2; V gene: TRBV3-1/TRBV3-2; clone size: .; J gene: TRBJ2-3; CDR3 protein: CASSLSGMRADTQYF; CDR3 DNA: TGTGCCAGCAGCCTTAGCGGGATGAGGGCAGATACGCAGTATTTT
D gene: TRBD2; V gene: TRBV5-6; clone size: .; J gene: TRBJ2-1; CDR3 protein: CASSWGGFEQFF; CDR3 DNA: TGTGCCAGCAGCTGGGGGGGATTTGAGCAGTTCTTC
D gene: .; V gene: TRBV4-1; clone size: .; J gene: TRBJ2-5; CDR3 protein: CASSQGLGTGRQETQYF; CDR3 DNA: TGCGCCAGCAGCCAAGGTTTAGGCACAGGGAGGCAAGAGACCCAGTACTTC
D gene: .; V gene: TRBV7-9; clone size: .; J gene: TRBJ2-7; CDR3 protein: CASSLRTALYEQYF; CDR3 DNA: TGTGCCAGCAGCTTACGGACAGCTCTCTACGAGCAGTACTTC
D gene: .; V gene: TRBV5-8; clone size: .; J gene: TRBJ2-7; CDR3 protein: CASGLGEQYF; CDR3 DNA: TGTGCCAGCGGGCTGGGGGAGCAGTACTTC